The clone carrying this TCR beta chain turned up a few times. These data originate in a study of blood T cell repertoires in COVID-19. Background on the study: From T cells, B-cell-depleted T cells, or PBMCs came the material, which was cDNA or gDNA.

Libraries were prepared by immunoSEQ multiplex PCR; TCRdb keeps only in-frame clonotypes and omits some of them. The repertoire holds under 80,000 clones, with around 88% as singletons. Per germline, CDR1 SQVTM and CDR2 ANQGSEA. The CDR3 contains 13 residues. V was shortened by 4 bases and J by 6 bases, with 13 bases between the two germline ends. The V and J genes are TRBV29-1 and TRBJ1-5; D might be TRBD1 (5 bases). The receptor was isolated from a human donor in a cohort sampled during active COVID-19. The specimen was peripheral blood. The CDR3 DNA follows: TGCAGCGTTGGGCAGGGAGGCGGTCAGCCCCAGCATTTT. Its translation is CSVGQGGGQPQHF.